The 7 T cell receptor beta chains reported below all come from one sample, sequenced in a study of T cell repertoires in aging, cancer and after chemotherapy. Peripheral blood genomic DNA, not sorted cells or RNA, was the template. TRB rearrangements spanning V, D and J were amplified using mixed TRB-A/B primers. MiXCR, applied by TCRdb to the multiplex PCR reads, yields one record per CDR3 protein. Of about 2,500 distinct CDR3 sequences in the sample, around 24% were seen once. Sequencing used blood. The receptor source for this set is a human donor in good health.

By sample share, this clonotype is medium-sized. CDR3 residues: CSAERQGGGYTF. The CDR3 DNA is TGCAGTGCCGAACGACAGGGAGGTGGCTACACCTTC. The chain employs TRBV20-1 and TRBJ1-2, with 7 nucleotides matching TRBD1. CDR1 is DFQATT and CDR2 is SNEGSKA in the germline V gene (reference sequence). V shed 6 bases, J shed 7 bases, and the junction held 8 bases outside the gene matches. The CDR3 extends over 12 amino acids.

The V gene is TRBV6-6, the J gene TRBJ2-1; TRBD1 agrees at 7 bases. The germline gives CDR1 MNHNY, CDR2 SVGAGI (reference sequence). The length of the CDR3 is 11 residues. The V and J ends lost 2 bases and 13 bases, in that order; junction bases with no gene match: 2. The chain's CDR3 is CASSYGTDQFF. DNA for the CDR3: TGTGCCAGCAGTTACGGGACAGACCAGTTCTTC.

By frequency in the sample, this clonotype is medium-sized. CDR3 loop: CSARAGTSGGLETQYF. DNA of the CDR3: TGCAGTGCTAGAGCCGGGACTAGCGGGGGTTTAGAGACCCAGTACTTC. The chain recombines TRBV20-1 with TRBJ2-5; 14 nucleotides line up with TRBD2. Germline CDR1 and CDR2: DFQATT and SNEGSKA (reference sequence). V shed 1 base, J shed 4 bases, and the junction held 5 bases outside the gene matches. This CDR3 is built from 16 residues.

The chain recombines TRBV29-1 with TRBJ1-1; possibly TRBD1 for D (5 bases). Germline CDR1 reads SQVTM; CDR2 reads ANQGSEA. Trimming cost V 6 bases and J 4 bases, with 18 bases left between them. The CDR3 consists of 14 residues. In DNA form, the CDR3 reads TGCAGCGTGCGTGGCGGTGGGGGAGGCACTGAAGCTTTCTTT. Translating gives CSVRGGGGGTEAFF.

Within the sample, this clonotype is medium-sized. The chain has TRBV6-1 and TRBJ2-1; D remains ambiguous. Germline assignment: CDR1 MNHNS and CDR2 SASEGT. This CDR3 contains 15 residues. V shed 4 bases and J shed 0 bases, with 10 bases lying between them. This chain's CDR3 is CASSAQMGSYNEQFF. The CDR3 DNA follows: TGTGCCAGCAGTGCTCAAATGGGCTCCTACAATGAGCAGTTCTTC.

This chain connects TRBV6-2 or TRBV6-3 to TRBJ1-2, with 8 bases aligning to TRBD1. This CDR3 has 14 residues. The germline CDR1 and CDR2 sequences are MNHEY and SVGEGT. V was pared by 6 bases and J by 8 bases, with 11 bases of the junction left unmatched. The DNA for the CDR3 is TGTGCCAGCAGCCGACCCGGACAGGGCTTCGGCTACACCTTC. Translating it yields CASSRPGQGFGYTF.

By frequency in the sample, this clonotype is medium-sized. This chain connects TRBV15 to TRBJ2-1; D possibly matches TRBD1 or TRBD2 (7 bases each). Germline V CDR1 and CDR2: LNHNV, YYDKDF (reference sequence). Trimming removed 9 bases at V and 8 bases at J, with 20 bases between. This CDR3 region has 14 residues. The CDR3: CATGGNRGFDEQFF. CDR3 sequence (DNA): TGTGCCACGGGGGGGAACAGGGGTTTCGATGAGCAGTTCTTC.